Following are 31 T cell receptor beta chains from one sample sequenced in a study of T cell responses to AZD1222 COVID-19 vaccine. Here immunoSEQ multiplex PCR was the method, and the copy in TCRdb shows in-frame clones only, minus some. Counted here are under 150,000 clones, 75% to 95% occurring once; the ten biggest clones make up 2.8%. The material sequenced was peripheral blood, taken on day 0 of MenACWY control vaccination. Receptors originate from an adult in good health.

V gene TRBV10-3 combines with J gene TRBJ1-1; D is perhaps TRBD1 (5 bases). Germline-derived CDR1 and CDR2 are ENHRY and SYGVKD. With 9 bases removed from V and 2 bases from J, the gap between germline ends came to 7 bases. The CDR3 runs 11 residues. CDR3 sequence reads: CAIRGNTEAFF. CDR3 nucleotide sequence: TGTGCCATTAGGGGAAACACTGAAGCTTTCTTT.

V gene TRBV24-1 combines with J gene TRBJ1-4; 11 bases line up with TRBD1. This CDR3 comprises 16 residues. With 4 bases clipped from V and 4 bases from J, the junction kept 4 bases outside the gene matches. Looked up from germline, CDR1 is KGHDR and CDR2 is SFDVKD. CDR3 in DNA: TGTGCCACCAGTGAGGGGACAGGGGGGAGTAATGAAAAACTGTTTTTT. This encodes CATSEGTGGSNEKLFF.

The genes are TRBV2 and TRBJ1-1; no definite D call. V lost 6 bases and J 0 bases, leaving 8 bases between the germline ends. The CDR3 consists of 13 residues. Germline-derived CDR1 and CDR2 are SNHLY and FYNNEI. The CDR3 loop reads CASRASMNTEAFF. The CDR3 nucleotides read TGTGCCAGCAGAGCCTCCATGAACACTGAAGCTTTCTTT.

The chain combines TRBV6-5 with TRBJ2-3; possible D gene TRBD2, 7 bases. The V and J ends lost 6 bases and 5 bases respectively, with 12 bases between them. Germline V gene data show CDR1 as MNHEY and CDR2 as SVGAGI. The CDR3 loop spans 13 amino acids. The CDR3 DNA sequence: TGTGCCAGCAGAAAGGGGGGGCTAGATACGCAGTATTTT. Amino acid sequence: CASRKGGLDTQYF.

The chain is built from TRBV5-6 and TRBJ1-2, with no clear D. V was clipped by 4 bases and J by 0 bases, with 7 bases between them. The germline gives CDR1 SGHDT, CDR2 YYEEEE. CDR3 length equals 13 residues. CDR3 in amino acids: CASSRRPNYGYTF. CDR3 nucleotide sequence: TGTGCCAGCAGCCGACGTCCTAACTATGGCTACACCTTC.

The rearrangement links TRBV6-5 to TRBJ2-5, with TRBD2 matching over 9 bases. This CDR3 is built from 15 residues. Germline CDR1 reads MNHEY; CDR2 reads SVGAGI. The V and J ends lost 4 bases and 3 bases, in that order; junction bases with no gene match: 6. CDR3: CASSSLSSGEETQYF. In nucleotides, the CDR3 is TGTGCCAGCAGTTCGCTCTCTAGCGGGGAAGAGACCCAGTACTTC.

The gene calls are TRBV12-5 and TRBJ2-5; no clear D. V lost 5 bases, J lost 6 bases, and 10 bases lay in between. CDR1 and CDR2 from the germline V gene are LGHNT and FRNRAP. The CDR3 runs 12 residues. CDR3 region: CASGDAAQTQYF. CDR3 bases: TGTGCTAGTGGTGACGCGGCCCAGACCCAGTACTTC.

In DNA, the CDR3 is TGTGCCAGCAGCCCGATCCGGGGGACATACAATGAGCAGTTCTTC. Translating gives CASSPIRGTYNEQFF. The rearrangement uses TRBV9 and TRBJ2-1, with D possibly called TRBD1 or TRBD2 (6 bases each). Trimming removed 4 bases at V and 4 bases at J, with 15 bases between. Germline V CDR1 and CDR2: SGDLS, YYNGEE. This CDR3 has 15 amino acids.

The CDR3: CASSPRTSLVGEQFF. The CDR3 region has the DNA TGTGCCAGCAGCCCTCGGACTAGCTTAGTCGGTGAGCAGTTCTTC. This rearrangement joins TRBV14 to TRBJ2-1; 8 bases line up with TRBD2. Losses at the gene ends were 4 bases for V and 9 bases for J; bases not matched to a gene: 11. Looked up from germline, CDR1 is SGHDN and CDR2 is FVKESK. This CDR3 comprises 15 residues.

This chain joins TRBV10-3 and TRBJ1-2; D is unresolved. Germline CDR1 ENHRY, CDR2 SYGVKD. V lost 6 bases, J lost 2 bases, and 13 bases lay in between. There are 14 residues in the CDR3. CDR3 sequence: CAISAQTLNYGYTF. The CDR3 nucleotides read TGTGCCATCAGCGCGCAGACCCTAAACTATGGCTACACCTTC.

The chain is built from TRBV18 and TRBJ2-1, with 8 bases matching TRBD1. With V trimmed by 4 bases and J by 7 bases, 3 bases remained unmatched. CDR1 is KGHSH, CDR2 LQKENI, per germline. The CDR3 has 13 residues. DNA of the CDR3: TGTGCCAGCTCACAGGACAGGGCGAATGAGCAGTTCTTC. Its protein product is CASSQDRANEQFF.

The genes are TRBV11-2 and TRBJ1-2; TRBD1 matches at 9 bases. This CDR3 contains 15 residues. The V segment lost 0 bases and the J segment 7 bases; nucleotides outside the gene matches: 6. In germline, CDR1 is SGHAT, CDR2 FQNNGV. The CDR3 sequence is CASSLDTGGISGYTF. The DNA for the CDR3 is TGTGCCAGCAGCTTAGATACAGGGGGCATTTCTGGCTACACCTTC. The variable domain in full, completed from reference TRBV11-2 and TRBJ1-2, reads EAGVAQSPRYKIIEKRQSVAFWCNPISGHATLYWYQQILGQGPKLLIQFQNNGVVDDSQLPKDRFSAERLKGVDSTLKIQPAKLEDSAVYLCASSLDTGGISGYTFGSGTRLTVV.

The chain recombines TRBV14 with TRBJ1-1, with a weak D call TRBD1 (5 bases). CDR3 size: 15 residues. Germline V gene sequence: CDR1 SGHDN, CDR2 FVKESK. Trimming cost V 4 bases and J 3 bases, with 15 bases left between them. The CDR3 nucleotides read TGTGCCAGCAGCCCTTTTGGGGGGGGAGACACTGAAGCTTTCTTT. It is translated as CASSPFGGGDTEAFF.

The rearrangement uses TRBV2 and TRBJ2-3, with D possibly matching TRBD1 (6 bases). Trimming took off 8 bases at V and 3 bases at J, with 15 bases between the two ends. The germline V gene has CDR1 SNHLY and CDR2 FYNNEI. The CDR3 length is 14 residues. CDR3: CASGGHQGTDTQYF. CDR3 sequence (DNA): TGTGCCAGCGGGGGACACCAGGGGACAGATACGCAGTATTTT.

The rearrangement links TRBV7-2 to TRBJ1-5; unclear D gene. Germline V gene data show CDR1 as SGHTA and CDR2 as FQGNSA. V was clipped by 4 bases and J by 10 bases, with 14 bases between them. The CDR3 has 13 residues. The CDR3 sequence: CASSSSGRTPQHF. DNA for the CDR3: TGTGCCAGCAGCTCCTCGGGGAGAACTCCCCAGCATTTT. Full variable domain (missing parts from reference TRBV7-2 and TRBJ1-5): GAGVSQSPSNKVTEKGKDVELRCDPISGHTALYWYRQSLGQGLEFLIYFQGNSAPDKSGLPSDRFSAERTGGSVSTLTIQRTQQEDSAVYLCASSSSGRTPQHFGDGTRLSIL.

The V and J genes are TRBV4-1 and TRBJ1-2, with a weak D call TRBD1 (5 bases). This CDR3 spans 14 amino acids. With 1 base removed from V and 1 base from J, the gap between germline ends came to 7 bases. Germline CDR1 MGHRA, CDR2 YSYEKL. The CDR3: CASSQVGGNYGYTF. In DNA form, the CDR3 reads TGCGCCAGCAGCCAAGTGGGGGGTAACTATGGCTACACCTTC.

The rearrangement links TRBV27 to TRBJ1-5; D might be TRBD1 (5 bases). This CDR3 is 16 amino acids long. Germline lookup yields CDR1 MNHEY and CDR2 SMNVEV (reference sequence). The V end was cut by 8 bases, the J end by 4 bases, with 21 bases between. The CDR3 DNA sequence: TGTGCCAGCCTTCCCACAGGACAACGGCCTAATCAGCCCCAGCATTTT. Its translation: CASLPTGQRPNQPQHF.

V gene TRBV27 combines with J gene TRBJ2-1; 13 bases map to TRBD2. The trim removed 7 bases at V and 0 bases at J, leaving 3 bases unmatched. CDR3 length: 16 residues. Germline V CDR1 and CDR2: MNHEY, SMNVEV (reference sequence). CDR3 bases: TGTGCCAGCACAGGGACTAGCGGGGTCTCCTACAATGAGCAGTTCTTC. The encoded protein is CASTGTSGVSYNEQFF.

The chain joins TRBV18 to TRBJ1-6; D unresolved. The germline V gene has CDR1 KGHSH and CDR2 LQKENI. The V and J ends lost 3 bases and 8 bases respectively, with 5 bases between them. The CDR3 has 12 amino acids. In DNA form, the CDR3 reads TGTGCCAGCTCACCGGGTGATTCACCCCTCCACTTT. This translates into CASSPGDSPLHF. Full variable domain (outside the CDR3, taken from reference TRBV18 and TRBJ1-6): NAGVMQNPRHLVRRRGQEARLRCSPMKGHSHVYWYRQLPEEGLKFMVYLQKENIIDESGMPKERFSAEFPKEGPSILRIQQVVRGDSAAYFCASSPGDSPLHFGNGTRLTVT.

The CDR3 DNA is TGTGCCAGCAGCTTGGGGCAGACCAGCTCCTACAATGAGCAGTTCTTC. It is translated as CASSLGQTSSYNEQFF. The chain links TRBV7-9 to TRBJ2-1; the D gene is possibly TRBD1 (5 bases). This CDR3 comprises 16 residues. Trimming pared 3 bases from V and 0 bases from J, leaving 12 bases between. Germline CDR1 SEHNR, CDR2 FQNEAQ (reference sequence).

CDR3 protein: CASLLSSGGRETQYF. Written as DNA, the CDR3 is TGTGCCAGCCTCCTGTCGAGCGGGGGGAGGGAGACCCAGTACTTC. The rearrangement uses TRBV6-6 and TRBJ2-5; 9 bases map to TRBD2. Germline values: CDR1 MNHNY, CDR2 SVGAGI (reference sequence). Trimming cost V 8 bases and J 5 bases; bases outside gene matches: 12. CDR3 length: 15 amino acids.

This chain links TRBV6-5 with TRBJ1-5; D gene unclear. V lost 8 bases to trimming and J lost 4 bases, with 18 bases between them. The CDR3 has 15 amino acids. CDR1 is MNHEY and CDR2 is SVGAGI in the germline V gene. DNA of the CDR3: TGTGCCAGCGGGCCGATGCTGGGTTCAAATCAGCCCCAGCATTTT. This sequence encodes CASGPMLGSNQPQHF.

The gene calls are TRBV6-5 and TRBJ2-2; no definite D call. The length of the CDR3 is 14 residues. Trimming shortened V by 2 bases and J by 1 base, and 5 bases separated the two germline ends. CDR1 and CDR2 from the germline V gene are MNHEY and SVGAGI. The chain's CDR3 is CASSYRENTGELFF. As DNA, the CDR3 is TGTGCCAGCAGTTACAGGGAGAACACCGGGGAGCTGTTTTTT.

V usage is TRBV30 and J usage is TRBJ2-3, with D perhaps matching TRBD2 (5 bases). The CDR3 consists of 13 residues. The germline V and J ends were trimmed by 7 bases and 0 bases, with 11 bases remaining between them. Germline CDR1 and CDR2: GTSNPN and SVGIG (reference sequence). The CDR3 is CASTEASTDTQYF. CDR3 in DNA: TGTGCCTCGACGGAGGCCAGCACAGATACGCAGTATTTT.

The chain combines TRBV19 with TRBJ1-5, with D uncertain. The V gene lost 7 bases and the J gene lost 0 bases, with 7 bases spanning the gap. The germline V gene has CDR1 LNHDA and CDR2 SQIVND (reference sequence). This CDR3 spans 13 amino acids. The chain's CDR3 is CASTRHSNQPQHF. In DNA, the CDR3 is TGTGCCAGTACGAGGCATAGCAATCAGCCCCAGCATTTT.

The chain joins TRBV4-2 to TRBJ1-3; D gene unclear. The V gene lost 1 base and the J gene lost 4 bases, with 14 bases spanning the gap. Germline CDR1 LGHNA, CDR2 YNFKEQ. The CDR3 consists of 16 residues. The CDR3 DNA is TGTGCCAGCAGCCAAGTTTCACATACTCTAGGAAACACCATATATTTT. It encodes CASSQVSHTLGNTIYF.

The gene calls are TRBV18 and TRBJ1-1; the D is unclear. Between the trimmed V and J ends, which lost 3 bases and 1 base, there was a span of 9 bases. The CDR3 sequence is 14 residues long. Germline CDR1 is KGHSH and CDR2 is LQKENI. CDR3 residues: CASSPLRENTEAFF. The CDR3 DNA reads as TGTGCCAGCTCACCGCTCAGAGAGAACACTGAAGCTTTCTTT. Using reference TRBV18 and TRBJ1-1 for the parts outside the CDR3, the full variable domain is NAGVMQNPRHLVRRRGQEARLRCSPMKGHSHVYWYRQLPEEGLKFMVYLQKENIIDESGMPKERFSAEFPKEGPSILRIQQVVRGDSAAYFCASSPLRENTEAFFGQGTRLTVV.

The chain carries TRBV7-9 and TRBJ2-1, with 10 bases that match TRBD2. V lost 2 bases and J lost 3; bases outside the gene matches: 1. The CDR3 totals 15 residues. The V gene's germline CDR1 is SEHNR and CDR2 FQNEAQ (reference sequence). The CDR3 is CASSLTSGIYNEQFF. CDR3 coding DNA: TGTGCCAGCAGCTTAACTAGCGGGATCTACAATGAGCAGTTCTTC.

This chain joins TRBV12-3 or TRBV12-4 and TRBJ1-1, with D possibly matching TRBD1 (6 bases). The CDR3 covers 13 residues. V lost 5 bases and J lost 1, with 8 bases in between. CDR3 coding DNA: TGTGCCAGCAGTAAGGACAGGAACACTGAAGCTTTCTTT. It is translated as CASSKDRNTEAFF.

The CDR3 loop is CATTGNTGELFF. CDR3 DNA: TGTGCCACCACCGGGAACACCGGGGAGCTGTTTTTT. This chain connects TRBV24-1 to TRBJ2-2; D call uncertain. The V and J ends lost 8 bases and 1 base respectively, with 4 bases between them. The CDR3 is 12 amino acids. The germline V gene encodes CDR1 KGHDR and CDR2 SFDVKD.

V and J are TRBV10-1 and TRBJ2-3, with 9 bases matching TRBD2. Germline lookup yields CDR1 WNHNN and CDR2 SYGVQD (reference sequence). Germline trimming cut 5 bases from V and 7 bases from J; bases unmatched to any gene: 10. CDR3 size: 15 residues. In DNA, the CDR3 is TGCGCCAGCAGTCCGGGACTAGCTGACCGGAATACGCAGTATTTT. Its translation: CASSPGLADRNTQYF.